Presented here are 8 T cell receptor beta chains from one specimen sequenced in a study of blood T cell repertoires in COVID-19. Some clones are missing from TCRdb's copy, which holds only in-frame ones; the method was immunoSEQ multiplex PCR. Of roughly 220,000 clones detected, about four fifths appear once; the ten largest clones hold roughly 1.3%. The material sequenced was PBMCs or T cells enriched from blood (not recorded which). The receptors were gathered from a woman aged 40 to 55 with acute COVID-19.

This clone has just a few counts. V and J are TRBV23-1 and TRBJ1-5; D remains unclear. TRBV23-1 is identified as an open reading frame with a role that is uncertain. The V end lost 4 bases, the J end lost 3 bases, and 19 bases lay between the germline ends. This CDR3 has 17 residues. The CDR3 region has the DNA TGCGCCAGCAGTCCCGCGGCGGGAGGGAGTCCCAATCAGCCCCAGCATTTT. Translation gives CASSPAAGGSPNQPQHF.

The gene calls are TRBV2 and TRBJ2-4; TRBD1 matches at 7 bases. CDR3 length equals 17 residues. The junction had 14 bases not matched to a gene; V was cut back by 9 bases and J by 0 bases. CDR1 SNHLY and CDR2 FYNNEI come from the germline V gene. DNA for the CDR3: TGTGCCAGTACAGGGGCGCCCCCCAGACTAGCCAAAAACATTCAGTACTTC. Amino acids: CASTGAPPRLAKNIQYF.

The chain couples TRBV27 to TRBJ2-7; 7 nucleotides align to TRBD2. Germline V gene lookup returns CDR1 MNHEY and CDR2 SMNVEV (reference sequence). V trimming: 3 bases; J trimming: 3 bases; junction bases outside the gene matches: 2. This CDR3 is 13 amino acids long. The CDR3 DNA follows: TGTGCCAGCAGTTTGTGGGGGGGCTACGAGCAGTACTTC. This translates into CASSLWGGYEQYF.

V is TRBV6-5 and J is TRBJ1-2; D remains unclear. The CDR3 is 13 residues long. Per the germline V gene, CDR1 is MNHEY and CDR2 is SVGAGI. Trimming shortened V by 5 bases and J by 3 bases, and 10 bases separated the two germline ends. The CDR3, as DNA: TGTGCCAGCAGTCCTGGGAGTCACTATGGCTACACCTTC. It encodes CASSPGSHYGYTF.

CDR3 sequence: CATSVGDNYGYTF. The CDR3 coding sequence is TGTGCCACCTCAGTAGGAGATAACTATGGCTACACCTTC. The chain joins TRBV11-2 to TRBJ1-2; no clear D. Germline loops: CDR1 SGHAT, CDR2 FQNNGV. The CDR3 length is 13 residues. Trimming removed 10 bases at V and 1 base at J, with 13 bases between. Based on the CDR3 plus reference TRBV11-2 and TRBJ1-2, the full variable domain is EAGVAQSPRYKIIEKRQSVAFWCNPISGHATLYWYQQILGQGPKLLIQFQNNGVVDDSQLPKDRFSAERLKGVDSTLKIQPAKLEDSAVYLCATSVGDNYGYTFGSGTRLTVV.

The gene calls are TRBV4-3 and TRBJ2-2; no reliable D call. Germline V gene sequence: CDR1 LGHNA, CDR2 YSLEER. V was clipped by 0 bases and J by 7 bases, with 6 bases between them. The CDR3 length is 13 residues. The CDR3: CASSQDGSGELFF. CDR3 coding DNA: TGCGCCAGCAGCCAAGACGGTAGCGGGGAGCTGTTTTTT.

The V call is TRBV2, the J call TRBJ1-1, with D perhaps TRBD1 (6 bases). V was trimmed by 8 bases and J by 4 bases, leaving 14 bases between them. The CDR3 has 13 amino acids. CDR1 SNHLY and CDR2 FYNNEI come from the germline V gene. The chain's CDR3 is CASQQGWGTEAFF. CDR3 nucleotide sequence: TGTGCCAGCCAACAGGGATGGGGCACTGAAGCTTTCTTT.

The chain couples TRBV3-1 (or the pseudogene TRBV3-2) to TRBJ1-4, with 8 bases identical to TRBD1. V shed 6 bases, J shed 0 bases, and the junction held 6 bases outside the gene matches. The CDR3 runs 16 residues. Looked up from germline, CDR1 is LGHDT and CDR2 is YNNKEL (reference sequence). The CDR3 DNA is TGTGCCAGCAGGCAGGGGGCGTGGGCAACTAATGAAAAACTGTTTTTT. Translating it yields CASRQGAWATNEKLFF.